A selection of T cell receptor beta chains follows, all from one sample in a study of T cell repertoires in aging, cancer and after chemotherapy. TCRdb ran MiXCR on the multiplex PCR reads and lists one entry per CDR3 protein. The profile shows 2,500 to 3,000 distinct CDR3 sequences, less than 25% of them singletons. Sequenced material: blood. The receptors shown here come from a human donor with a solid tumor. CDR3s include the opening cysteine and the closing phenylalanine or tryptophan. D genes are given only for firm matches. Size values are once, few and many counts, or a class for expanded clones, and some rows have none.

abundance,j_gene,d_gene,v_gene,CDR3nt,CDR3aa
-,TRBJ2-7,TRBD1,TRBV4-2,TGTGCCAGCAGCCAAGATCTTCTCAGACAGGGGGGAAACGAGCAGTACTTC,CASSQDLLRQGGNEQYF
-,TRBJ1-1,-,TRBV5-4,TGTGCCAGCAGCTACAAGGGGGACACTGAAGCTTTCTTT,CASSYKGDTEAFF
medium-sized,TRBJ2-2,TRBD2,TRBV5-1,TGCGCCAGCAGCTCCGGGACTAGCGGGACGAACACCGGGGAGCTGTTTTTT,CASSSGTSGTNTGELFF
medium-sized,TRBJ2-7,-,TRBV18,TGTGCCAGCTCACCGGGGGAGCGGGAGCAGTACTTC,CASSPGEREQYF
medium-sized,TRBJ2-7,TRBD1,TRBV10-3,TGTGCCATCAGCTTAGATCCAGGGGGACAGGGAGAGCAGTACTTC,CAISLDPGGQGEQYF
-,TRBJ2-7,TRBD1,TRBV5-1,TGCGCCAGCGCCCCAGGGGCAGGGGGATCCTACGAGCAGTACTTC,CASAPGAGGSYEQYF
few,TRBJ2-5,TRBD1,TRBV20-1,TGCAGTGCTAGAGATGGGGGACAGAGTACCGAGACCCAGTACTTC,CSARDGGQSTETQYF
-,TRBJ2-7,TRBD2,TRBV20-1,TGCAGTGCCCGAACGAGCGGGAGTGGCGAGCAGTACTTC,CSARTSGSGEQYF
-,TRBJ1-1,-,TRBV11-2,TGTGCCAGCAGCTTAGAACAAGACACTGAAGCTTTCTTT,CASSLEQDTEAFF
-,TRBJ2-1,TRBD1,TRBV20-1,TGCAGCGGCAGGGGGAGCGCCTACAATGAGCAGTTCTTC,CSGRGSAYNEQFF
medium-sized,TRBJ2-3,TRBD1,TRBV6-2/TRBV6-3,TGTGCCAGCAGCCCAGGGGGCTTCACAGATACGCAGTATTTT,CASSPGGFTDTQYF
few,TRBJ2-5,-,TRBV5-1,TGCGCCAGCAGCTTGATGGGGACAATAGAAGAGACCCAGTACTTC,CASSLMGTIEETQYF
-,TRBJ1-3,-,TRBV5-1,TGCGCCAGCAGCCTTCTAGGGCAGAACGCTGGAAACACCATATATTTT,CASSLLGQNAGNTIYF
medium-sized,TRBJ1-1,TRBD1,TRBV7-6,TGTGCCAGCAGCTTAGGGGGACAGGGGGAAGCTCGGTGGATGAACACTGAAGCTTTCTTT,CASSLGGQGEARWMNTEAFF
medium-sized,TRBJ2-1,TRBD1,TRBV6-2/TRBV6-3,TGTGCCAGCAGTTATGAGGCAGGGGGCGGATTGGATGAGCAGTTCTTC,CASSYEAGGGLDEQFF
few,TRBJ2-5,-,TRBV7-2,TGTGCCAGCAGCCAGGACCGAAGGGGGACCCAGTACTTC,CASSQDRRGTQYF
few,TRBJ2-7,-,TRBV20-1,TGCAGTGCTAGCGGGGGACCCTCCTACGAGCAGTACTTC,CSASGGPSYEQYF
once,TRBJ1-1,-,TRBV4-1,TGCGCCAGCAGCCAACCCGCCTGGGGTAACACTGAAGCTTTTTTT,CASSQPAWGNTEAFF
-,TRBJ2-1,-,TRBV7-9,TGTGCCAGCAGCCAGGACCCCGGCGGGCAGTTCTTC,CASSQDPGGQFF
-,TRBJ2-7,TRBD2,TRBV20-1,TGCAGTGCCCCCCGCCGGGAGGGGTACGAGCAGTACTTC,CSAPRREGYEQYF
-,TRBJ2-6,TRBD1,TRBV7-9,TGTGCCAGCAGGCCAGGAGACAGGGGTTCCTCTGGGGCCAACGTCCTGACTTTC,CASRPGDRGSSGANVLTF
-,TRBJ1-4,TRBD1,TRBV10-1,TGCGCCAGCAGTGAGCGTCGACAGGGTGCTGAAAAACTGTTTTTT,CASSERRQGAEKLFF
few,TRBJ2-1,TRBD2,TRBV18,TGTGCCAGCTCACCGTCGGGACTAGCGGCATCCCCGGAAGAGCAGTTCTTC,CASSPSGLAASPEEQFF
medium-sized,TRBJ2-5,TRBD1,TRBV18,TGTGCCAGCTCACCAAATCCGGAACAGGGGGGGACCCAGTACTTC,CASSPNPEQGGTQYF
few,TRBJ2-3,-,TRBV11-2,TGTGCCAGCAGCTTAGAGCGGCCTAGGGCCGGGCCAGATACGCAGTATTTT,CASSLERPRAGPDTQYF